A single sample gave rise to the 12 T cell receptor beta chains below, sequenced in a study of T cells in Graves' hyperthyroidism and ophthalmopathy. Amplification targeted TCR beta CDR3 regions from RNA transcripts. The HTBI primer set was used in a first-round RT-PCR of the TCR CDR3. TCRdb re-called the multiplex PCR reads with MiXCR, one entry per CDR3 protein. The repertoire holds about 590,000 distinct CDR3 sequences, with approximately 14% as singletons. What was sequenced was blood. Receptor source: a young woman with Graves' hyperthyroidism.

Many counts were recorded for this clonotype. The V call is TRBV20-1, the J call TRBJ2-5, with 7 bases aligning to TRBD1. The CDR3 has 13 amino acids. Trimming at V came to 7 bases and at J to 5 bases, leaving 10 bases not matched to a gene. Germline CDR1 and CDR2: DFQATT and SNEGSKA (reference sequence). CDR3 DNA sequence: TGCAGTGGGAAACAGGGGACGGTCGAGACCCAGTACTTC. The encoded protein is CSGKQGTVETQYF.

This clonotype was found many times. The chain links TRBV5-8 to TRBJ2-1; 7 bases align to TRBD1. V gave up 6 bases and J gave up 0 bases; unmatched junction bases: 3. The germline V gene has CDR1 SGHTS and CDR2 YDEGEE. The CDR3 has 14 residues. As DNA, the CDR3 is TGTGCCAGCAAGGACAGGATCTCCTACAATGAGCAGTTCTTC. Amino acid sequence: CASKDRISYNEQFF.

This clonotype was recorded a few times. V is TRBV28 and J is TRBJ1-4; D not resolved. The V gene's germline CDR1 is MDHEN and CDR2 SYDVKM. Trimming cost V 6 bases and J 3 bases, with 8 bases left between them. This CDR3 comprises 13 residues. The CDR3 spells CASRGGPNEKLFF. The CDR3 DNA follows: TGTGCCAGCAGGGGAGGGCCTAATGAAAAACTGTTTTTT. Together with reference TRBV28 and TRBJ1-4, the CDR3 gives the full variable domain: DVKVTQSSRYLVKRTGEKVFLECVQDMDHENMFWYRQDPGLGLRLIYFSYDVKMKEKGDIPEGYSVSREKKERFSLILESASTNQTSMYLCASRGGPNEKLFFGSGTQLSVL.

This clonotype has a count of ten or more. J is TRBJ2-4 and V is TRBV27, with D hard to call. The CDR3 sequence is 15 residues long. Germline lookup yields CDR1 MNHEY and CDR2 SMNVEV (reference sequence). V was trimmed by 1 base and J by 0 bases, leaving 7 bases between them. CDR3 loop: CASSLLGLAKNIQYF. As DNA, the CDR3 is TGTGCCAGCAGTTTATTAGGGCTAGCCAAAAACATTCAGTACTTC.

This clonotype appeared many times. V and J are TRBV28 and TRBJ2-2; no reliable D call. Germline assignment: CDR1 MDHEN and CDR2 SYDVKM. This CDR3 region has 13 residues. The ends were cut back, 7 bases at V and 2 bases at J, with 8 bases in the middle. The CDR3 bases are TGTGCCAGCACCGACACCAACACCGGGGAGCTGTTTTTT. Protein: CASTDTNTGELFF.

This sequence joins TRBV27 and TRBJ2-1, with D hard to call. With 3 bases removed from V and 5 bases from J, the gap between germline ends came to 14 bases. The CDR3 has 15 amino acids. The germline gives CDR1 MNHEY, CDR2 SMNVEV (reference sequence). The CDR3 loop is CASSFTQITDNEQFF. The CDR3 nucleotides read TGTGCCAGCAGTTTCACTCAGATTACCGACAATGAGCAGTTCTTC.

This clonotype showed up many times. The J gene is TRBJ1-1, the V gene TRBV5-1, with D hard to call. Germline V gene data show CDR1 as SGHRS and CDR2 as YFSETQ. Trimming shortened V by 5 bases and J by 1 base, and 12 bases separated the two germline ends. This CDR3 region has 14 residues. The CDR3 here is CASSTEGRNTEAFF. CDR3 nucleotide sequence: TGCGCCAGCAGTACCGAAGGTCGGAACACTGAAGCTTTCTTT.

This clonotype was recorded many times. This chain connects TRBV27 to TRBJ2-5; D possibly matches TRBD1 or TRBD2 (6 bases each). V gave up 3 bases and J gave up 7 bases, with 21 bases separating them. The CDR3 is made up of 16 amino acids. Germline V gene sequence: CDR1 MNHEY, CDR2 SMNVEV (reference sequence). CDR3 bases: TGTGCCAGCAGTTTGAGTGTGGGTAGCGGAGGGGGGACCCAGTACTTC. Its protein is CASSLSVGSGGGTQYF.

V gene TRBV7-8 combines with J gene TRBJ1-5; D may be TRBD1 (5 bases). The V gene's germline CDR1 is SGHVS and CDR2 FQNEAQ. This CDR3 is built from 15 residues. Trimming shortened V by 3 bases and J by 5 bases, and 14 bases separated the two germline ends. DNA for the CDR3: TGTGCCAGCAGCTTCGACCGGGACGGGGATCAGCCCCAGCATTTT. As protein: CASSFDRDGDQPQHF.

This clonotype was observed at least ten times. This rearrangement joins TRBV7-2 to TRBJ2-7, with D unclear. The V end lost 1 base, the J end lost 1 base, and 8 bases lay between the germline ends. This CDR3 is 14 amino acids long. CDR1 and CDR2 from the germline V gene are SGHTA and FQGNSA. In DNA form, the CDR3 reads TGTGCCAGCAGCTTAGGTCCGGAATCCTACGAGCAGTACTTC. Translation: CASSLGPESYEQYF.

This clonotype was detected ten times or more. The rearrangement uses TRBV10-3 and TRBJ2-3, with 14 bases that match TRBD2. The CDR3 loop spans 19 amino acids. Germline CDR1 and CDR2: ENHRY and SYGVKD. The V and J ends lost 6 bases and 7 bases, in that order; junction bases with no gene match: 18. CDR3 amino acids: CAISPGTSGSIGFRNTQYF. In DNA form, the CDR3 reads TGTGCCATCAGCCCCGGGACTAGCGGGAGCATTGGGTTCAGAAATACGCAGTATTTT.

The chain carries TRBV29-1 and TRBJ2-1; D possibly corresponds to TRBD2 (6 bases). Germline lookup yields CDR1 SQVTM and CDR2 ANQGSEA. The CDR3 extends over 13 amino acids. Between the trimmed V and J ends, which lost 7 bases and 3 bases, there was a span of 13 bases. The CDR3 DNA reads as TGCAGCGCCCACTCGGGAGTCTACAATGAGCAGTTCTTC. It specifies CSAHSGVYNEQFF.